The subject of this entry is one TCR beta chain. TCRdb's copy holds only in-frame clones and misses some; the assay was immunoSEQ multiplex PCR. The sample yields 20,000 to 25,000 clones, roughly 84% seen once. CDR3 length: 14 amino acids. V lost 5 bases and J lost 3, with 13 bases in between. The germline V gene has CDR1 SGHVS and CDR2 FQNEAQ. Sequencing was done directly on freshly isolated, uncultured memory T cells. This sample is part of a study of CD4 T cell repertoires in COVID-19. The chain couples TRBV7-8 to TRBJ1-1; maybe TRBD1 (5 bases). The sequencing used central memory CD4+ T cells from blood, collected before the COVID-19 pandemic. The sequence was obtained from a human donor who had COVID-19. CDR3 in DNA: TGTGCCAGCAGCCCCATGGCGGGGGACACTGAAGCTTTCTTT. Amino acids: CASSPMAGDTEAFF.